This T cell receptor (beta chain) originates from a study of beta chain features in type 1 diabetes. Study observations and caveats: When VDJ junctions were examined, type 1 diabetes patients showed fewer insertions and more deletions. The analysis here could not establish whether HLA type shapes TCRB rearrangement. Researchers report that Type 1 diabetes patients had moderately but significantly shorter TCRB CDR3s across all four CD4+ subsets.

The isolated RNA, all of it, was reverse transcribed, so expressed TCRB transcripts were what got sequenced. Assay used: immunoSEQ multiplex PCR; TCRdb lists only in-frame clones, some missing. The repertoire holds 250,000 to 300,000 clones, about 8.5% seen once, with roughly 1% in the top ten. V dropped 6 bases and J dropped 0 bases, with 8 bases sitting between them. CDR3 length: 12 amino acids. The germline V gene has CDR1 SQVTM and CDR2 ANQGSEA. Of note for this clone: Its antigen remains unknown.

The V and J genes are TRBV29-1 and TRBJ1-2; D is unclear. The sequenced material came from central memory CD4+ T cells from blood. The TCR was taken from a woman under 30 in good health. This chain's CDR3 is CSVAATNYGYTF. In DNA form, the CDR3 reads TGCAGCGTCGCCGCGACTAACTATGGCTACACCTTC.